One and the same sample provided the 12 T cell receptor beta chains below, sequenced in a study of cytomegalovirus exposure and HLA in healthy donors. Method: immunoSEQ multiplex PCR; TCRdb's copy keeps in-frame clones and lacks some. The table shows roughly 60,000 clones, with roughly nine tenths occurring only once. The sequenced sample consisted of PBMCs. These receptors were taken from a woman aged 25 to 39 in good health and CMV-seronegative.

In its sample, this clone was seen a few times. V is TRBV28 and J is TRBJ2-7; TRBD1 matches at 7 bases. V shed 5 bases and J 3 bases; nucleotides not matched to a gene: 7. The CDR3 covers 14 residues. The germline V gene has CDR1 MDHEN and CDR2 SYDVKM. CDR3 region: CASSKSQGVYEQYF. CDR3 in DNA: TGTGCCAGCAGTAAGAGTCAGGGGGTCTACGAGCAGTACTTC.

Worth noting for this clone: The germline gene is not matched at one end of the junction; a read error may be the cause. The chain links TRBV6-1 to TRBJ2-3; 7 nucleotides align to TRBD2. Germline values: CDR1 MNHNS, CDR2 SASEGT. The CDR3 extends over 14 amino acids. For the CDR3, the DNA is TGTGCCAGCGGTGATAGCGGGTTAACAGATACGCAGTATTTT. This codes for CASGDSGLTDTQYF.

The chain combines TRBV7-3 with TRBJ2-2; D may be TRBD1 (6 bases). Germline values: CDR1 SGHTA, CDR2 FQGTGA. The V end was cut by 5 bases, the J end by 6 bases, with 13 bases between. This CDR3 is 14 amino acids long. In nucleotides, the CDR3 is TGTGCCAGCAGCGTCGGGACATCCGCCGGGGAGCTGTTTTTT. It yields the protein CASSVGTSAGELFF. Complete variable domain (other parts from reference TRBV7-3 and TRBJ2-2): GAGVSQTPSNKVTEKGKYVELRCDPISGHTALYWYRQSLGQGPEFLIYFQGTGAADDSGLPNDRFFAVRPEGSVSTLKIQRTERGDSAVYLCASSVGTSAGELFFGEGSRLTVL.

This chain joins TRBV7-9 and TRBJ1-4; D not resolved. Looked up from germline, CDR1 is SEHNR and CDR2 is FQNEAQ (reference sequence). The germline V and J ends were trimmed by 2 bases and 7 bases, with 14 bases remaining between them. The CDR3 covers 15 residues. The CDR3 DNA follows: TGTGCCAGCAGCTTATCAATGGGAGAGCGTGAAAAACTGTTTTTT. This encodes CASSLSMGEREKLFF.

This clone has a single count. The chain recombines TRBV5-1 with TRBJ2-2, with 8 bases identical to TRBD1. The germline gives CDR1 SGHRS, CDR2 YFSETQ. The CDR3 spans 15 residues. Losses at the gene ends were 6 bases for V and 2 bases for J; bases not matched to a gene: 6. CDR3 amino acids: CASNRGQENTGELFF. Written as DNA, the CDR3 is TGCGCCAGCAATAGGGGACAGGAAAACACCGGGGAGCTGTTTTTT.

This chain uses TRBV6-5 with TRBJ2-7, with TRBD1 matching over 8 bases. The CDR3 length is 14 residues. CDR1 and CDR2 (germline): MNHEY, SVGAGI. V dropped 5 bases and J dropped 2; count of bases not matched to a gene: 5. The CDR3 sequence: CASSSGTGTYEQYF. DNA for the CDR3: TGTGCCAGCAGTAGTGGGACAGGAACCTACGAGCAGTACTTC.

The chain carries TRBV7-6 and TRBJ2-1; D is perhaps TRBD2 (6 bases). Germline V gene data show CDR1 as SGHVS and CDR2 as FNYEAQ. The CDR3 is 17 residues long. Trimming removed 0 bases at V and 8 bases at J, with 20 bases between. This CDR3 reads CASSLASPSARVYEQFF. The CDR3 coding sequence is TGTGCCAGCAGCTTAGCGTCTCCTAGCGCGAGGGTCTATGAGCAGTTCTTC.

In its sample, this clone was seen once. The chain joins TRBV27 to TRBJ2-1, with D possibly TRBD2 on 6 matching bases. V was pared by 6 bases and J by 15 bases, with 9 bases between. Germline V CDR1 and CDR2: MNHEY, SMNVEV (reference sequence). CDR3 size: 9 residues. The CDR3 DNA sequence: TGTGCCAGCAGCCTCGGGGGGTTCTTC. It codes for CASSLGGFF.

This clone was observed once. The chain links TRBV4-1 to TRBJ2-7; D might be TRBD2 (6 bases). The CDR3 consists of 16 residues. Trimming removed 6 bases at V and 3 bases at J, with 21 bases between. Per germline, CDR1 MGHRA and CDR2 YSYEKL. The CDR3 coding sequence is TGCGCCAGCAGGACTAGAGTCAGCGAGATCAACTACGAGCAGTACTTC. Translation: CASRTRVSEINYEQYF.

The rearrangement links TRBV6-1 to TRBJ1-3; tentatively, D is TRBD1 (6 bases). Looked up from germline, CDR1 is MNHNS and CDR2 is SASEGT. Trimming took 3 bases from V and 2 from J, leaving 11 bases between them. This CDR3 region has 15 residues. This chain's CDR3 is CASSDQYRAGNTIYF. DNA of the CDR3: TGTGCCAGCAGTGACCAGTACAGGGCTGGAAACACCATATATTTT.

The CDR3 DNA sequence: TGTGCCAGCAGCGTTGGTCTAGCGGGGAGGGGACAAGAGACCCAGTACTTC. Translation: CASSVGLAGRGQETQYF. V and J are TRBV9 and TRBJ2-5; the match to TRBD2 covers 9 bases. Germline V CDR1 and CDR2: SGDLS, YYNGEE. The CDR3 loop spans 17 amino acids. V lost 2 bases, J lost 2 bases, and 10 bases stayed unmatched.

The rearrangement links TRBV7-2 to TRBJ2-5, with D perhaps TRBD2 (5 bases). Trimming removed 1 base from V and 7 bases from J, with 13 bases in between. CDR3 length: 14 amino acids. Germline V lookup: CDR1 SGHTA, CDR2 FQGNSA. The CDR3 loop reads CASSLDGVGVTQYF. CDR3 coding DNA: TGTGCCAGCAGCTTAGACGGGGTTGGGGTGACCCAGTACTTC.